A single sample gave rise to the 8 T cell receptor beta chains below, sequenced in a study of T cell repertoires in cytomegalovirus infection. From the reads, TCRdb called clonotypes with MiXCR, one entry per CDR3 protein. The table has more than 200,000 distinct CDR3 sequences, approximately 9.2% seen once; the top ten hold around 16%. Input material: PBMCs. These receptors came from a human donor in good health (CMV status not recorded). Some clones in this sample may be carry-over from other donors' samples.

This clonotype appeared a few times. This rearrangement joins TRBV29-1 to TRBJ2-5; tentatively, D is TRBD2 (5 bases). CDR3 size: 12 residues. In germline, CDR1 is SQVTM, CDR2 ANQGSEA. V lost 4 bases to trimming and J lost 4 bases, with 10 bases between them. CDR3 coding DNA: TGCAGCGTTGCCGAAGGAGGAGAGACCCAGTACTTC. Protein sequence: CSVAEGGETQYF.

This clonotype was counted at least ten times. This chain links TRBV12-3 or TRBV12-4 with TRBJ1-2; D perhaps matches TRBD1 (5 bases). The CDR3 totals 12 residues. V shed 6 bases and J shed 4 bases, with 9 bases lying between them. DNA of the CDR3: TGTGCCAGCAGGTCCGGGACCTATGGCTACACCTTC. Protein: CASRSGTYGYTF.

This clonotype has at least ten counts. The V gene is TRBV19, the J gene TRBJ1-5, with 8 bases matching TRBD1. The J segment lost 4 bases and the V segment lost 7 bases, leaving 6 bases of the junction unmatched. CDR1 LNHDA and CDR2 SQIVND come from the germline V gene (reference sequence). The CDR3 has 14 amino acids. CDR3 loop: CASTPTGDNQPQHF. CDR3 nucleotide sequence: TGTGCCAGTACCCCGACAGGGGATAATCAGCCCCAGCATTTT. Looking up the rest from reference TRBV19 and TRBJ1-5 gives the full variable domain: DGGITQSPKYLFRKEGQNVTLSCEQNLNHDAMYWYRQDPGQGLRLIYYSQIVNDFQKGDIAEGYSVSREKKESFPLTVTSAQKNPTAFYLCASTPTGDNQPQHFGDGTRLSIL.

This clonotype has ten or more counts. The chain joins TRBV12-3 or TRBV12-4 to TRBJ1-1, with D perhaps TRBD1 (5 bases). Trimming took 4 bases from V and 4 from J, leaving 7 bases between them. The CDR3 is made up of 12 amino acids. Here the CDR3 reads CASSSGRTEAFF. CDR3 DNA: TGTGCCAGCAGTTCAGGGCGCACTGAAGCTTTCTTT.

This clonotype was recorded many times. The chain is built from TRBV7-2 and TRBJ2-7, with D possibly matching TRBD1 (6 bases). In germline, CDR1 is SGHTA, CDR2 FQGNSA. With 1 base removed from V and 2 bases from J, the gap between germline ends came to 12 bases. The CDR3 runs to 15 residues. CDR3 DNA: TGTGCCAGCAGCTTAGTTGGGGGCCCCACCTACGAGCAGTACTTC. It translates to CASSLVGGPTYEQYF.

This clonotype occurred many times. This chain uses TRBV7-2 with TRBJ1-5; D is ambiguous. Germline CDR1 is SGHTA and CDR2 is FQGNSA. The CDR3 is made up of 16 amino acids. Between the trimmed V and J ends, which lost 1 base and 0 bases, there was a span of 10 bases. CDR3 coding DNA: TGTGCCAGCAGCTTAGGTATCCCTGATAGCAATCAGCCCCAGCATTTT. Translating gives CASSLGIPDSNQPQHF.

This chain connects TRBV6-2 or TRBV6-3 to TRBJ2-7, with 9 bases matching TRBD1. Looked up from germline, CDR1 is MNHEY and CDR2 is SVGEGT. Losses at the gene ends were 7 bases for V and 6 bases for J; bases not matched to a gene: 4. The CDR3 has 12 amino acids. CDR3 DNA sequence: TGTGCCAGCAAGGGACAGGGAACCGAGCAGTACTTC. Protein product: CASKGQGTEQYF.

The V and J genes are TRBV30 and TRBJ2-1; D possibly corresponds to TRBD2 (5 bases). V lost 5 bases to trimming and J lost 3 bases, with 17 bases between them. Germline CDR1 is GTSNPN and CDR2 is SVGIG (reference sequence). The CDR3 has 15 residues. This CDR3 is CAWGKDYSIYNEQFF. The CDR3 nucleotides read TGTGCCTGGGGCAAAGACTACTCCATCTACAATGAGCAGTTCTTC.